This entry is about one T cell receptor (beta chain). This sample was taken from a study of blood T cell repertoires in COVID-19. Study background: Samples representing acute and convalescent COVID-19 were sourced from the United States, Italy and Spain. The analysed material was cDNA or gDNA that came from T cells, B-cell-depleted T cells, or PBMCs.

Authors' processing steps: Quantification of nucleated cells was approximated via reference gene primer amplification. Here immunoSEQ multiplex PCR was the method, and the copy in TCRdb shows in-frame clones only, minus some. V and J calls and clone size are given by that table; D and trimming were obtained from the DNA. Seen here are about 190,000 clones, about 89% observed once, and the top ten hold around 7%. This CDR3 comprises 15 residues. Per the germline V gene, CDR1 is SGHKS and CDR2 is YYEKEE (reference sequence). Between the trimmed V and J ends, which lost 0 bases and 0 bases, there was a span of 7 bases.

This clonotype originated in a man aged 35 to 55 with acute or convalescent COVID-19. This chain joins TRBV5-5 and TRBJ1-5; no clear D. The sequencing input was peripheral blood. This CDR3 reads CASSLELYSNQPQHF. The DNA for the CDR3 is TGTGCCAGCAGCTTGGAATTATATAGCAATCAGCCCCAGCATTTT.